The T cell receptor (beta chain) described here comes from a study of CD8 T cells in ankylosing spondylitis. On this clonotype: No antigen is known for it.

Germline V lookup: CDR1 MDHEN, CDR2 SYDVKM. The CDR3 sequence is 11 residues long. Trimming left V 2 bases short and J 13 bases short, with 11 bases between. Quantitative 5'-RACE was performed with molecular barcodes, and it yielded the TCR beta libraries. TCRdb called the 5' RACE reads again in MiXCR, with one record for every CDR3 protein. Of more than 650,000 distinct CDR3 sequences in the sample, about 11% were seen once. Study-level points and caveats: A TCR beta motif made of several highly homologous variants seemed typical of ankylosing spondylitis blood. According to the report, clones linked to the disease were significantly enriched in matched synovial fluid samples taken from ankylosing spondylitis patients. Some of the motif variants had earlier been found in reactive arthritis patients' fluid and blood. The disease-linked clones had a CD8+ phenotype and low blood frequencies.

Sequenced sample: blood, either unsorted or a sorted T cell fraction (not recorded which). The chain combines TRBV28 with TRBJ2-5, with D unresolved. The receptor's source is a male donor with ankylosing spondylitis. CDR3 sequence (DNA): TGTGCCAGCAGTTTAATGTCCGCTTGGTACTTC. It specifies CASSLMSAWYF.